This entry lists 10 T cell receptor beta chains sequenced from one sample in a study of blood T cell repertoires in COVID-19. Only in-frame clones appear in the TCRdb table, and some are missing; sequencing was by immunoSEQ multiplex PCR. The profile shows more than 95,000 clones, over 75% of them singletons. Material for sequencing was peripheral blood. These receptors originate from a human donor in a cohort sampled during active or convalescent COVID-19.

A single count supports this clone. This chain connects TRBV7-3 to TRBJ2-3; TRBD2 is a possible D gene (7 bases). The V end was cut by 1 base, the J end by 13 bases, with 12 bases between. The CDR3 extends over 12 amino acids. The germline V gene encodes CDR1 SGHTA and CDR2 FQGTGA. Written as DNA, the CDR3 is TGTGCCAGCAGCTTAAACGGGGGGCCTGAGTATTTT. Amino acids: CASSLNGGPEYF.

The chain carries TRBV5-1 and TRBJ2-7; D is ambiguous. The CDR3 is made up of 15 amino acids. V was cut by 0 bases and J by 3 bases, with 13 bases left in between. Germline values: CDR1 SGHRS, CDR2 YFSETQ. CDR3 in DNA: TGCGCCAGCAGCTTGGCAGGTGAAGGTTTCTACGAGCAGTACTTC. Its protein is CASSLAGEGFYEQYF.

The chain employs TRBV4-1 and TRBJ1-2, with TRBD1 identical over 8 bases. In germline, CDR1 is MGHRA, CDR2 YSYEKL. Trimming took 6 bases from V and 5 from J; bases not matched to a gene: 8. This CDR3 is 14 amino acids long. The chain's CDR3 is CASRKDREDYGYTF. The CDR3 DNA reads TGCGCCAGCAGAAAGGACAGGGAAGATTATGGCTACACCTTC.

The chain combines TRBV6-1 with TRBJ1-5, with TRBD1 as a possible D gene (5 bases). Germline CDR1 reads MNHNS; CDR2 reads SASEGT. Trimming cost V 4 bases and J 1 base, with 8 bases left between them. The CDR3 contains 14 residues. The CDR3 here is CASSVGGSNQPQHF. CDR3 nucleotides: TGTGCCAGCAGTGTCGGGGGAAGCAATCAGCCCCAGCATTTT.

This clone was counted between two and nine times. The chain is built from TRBV7-2 and TRBJ2-5; D may be TRBD2 (5 bases). Trimming removed 4 bases from V and 5 bases from J, with 14 bases in between. Germline CDR1 and CDR2: SGHTA and FQGNSA. This CDR3 comprises 14 residues. DNA of the CDR3: TGTGCCAGCAGCTACGGGCCCGGCGGGGAGACCCAGTACTTC. It is translated as CASSYGPGGETQYF.

V gene TRBV2 combines with J gene TRBJ2-4, with TRBD1 matching 7 bases. Germline assignment: CDR1 SNHLY and CDR2 FYNNEI. Germline trimming cut 6 bases from V and 3 bases from J; bases unmatched to any gene: 5. The CDR3 loop spans 14 amino acids. CDR3 loop: CASRDRVGKNIQYF. As DNA, the CDR3 is TGTGCCAGCAGAGACAGGGTCGGCAAAAACATTCAGTACTTC. The complete variable domain, with remaining parts taken from reference TRBV2 and TRBJ2-4, reads EPEVTQTPSHQVTQMGQEVILRCVPISNHLYFYWYRQILGQKVEFLVSFYNNEISEKSEIFDDQFSVERPDGSNFTLKIRSTKLEDSAMYFCASRDRVGKNIQYFGAGTRLSVL.

This sequence joins TRBV7-2 and TRBJ2-7; 7 nucleotides agree with TRBD1. This CDR3 has 15 residues. The germline V gene has CDR1 SGHTA and CDR2 FQGNSA. The ends lost 0 bases at V and 3 bases at J; junction bases unmatched: 5. The CDR3: CASSLAGGSFYEQYF. The CDR3 nucleotides are TGTGCCAGCAGCTTAGCAGGGGGCTCTTTCTACGAGCAGTACTTC.

This clone was observed once. V and J are TRBV10-2 and TRBJ1-6; TRBD1 is a possible D gene (5 bases). The V and J ends lost 3 bases and 9 bases respectively, with 15 bases between them. This CDR3 comprises 15 residues. Germline values: CDR1 WSHSY, CDR2 SAAADI. CDR3 in DNA: TGCGCCAGCAGTGAACCCGGGACTGGGGTTTCACCCCTCCACTTT. This codes for CASSEPGTGVSPLHF.

The gene calls are TRBV3-1 (or the pseudogene TRBV3-2) and TRBJ2-1, with TRBD2 identical over 8 bases. V shed 2 bases and J 6 bases; nucleotides not matched to a gene: 12. Germline CDR1 LGHDT, CDR2 YNNKEL (reference sequence). This CDR3 comprises 17 residues. Here the CDR3 DNA reads TGTGCCAGCAGCCAATCGGGGGGCGGGGGGCCCTCCAATGAGCAGTTCTTC. This gives the protein CASSQSGGGGPSNEQFF.

The chain uses TRBV5-4 and TRBJ1-1, with 7 bases aligning to TRBD1. V dropped 2 bases and J dropped 9; count of bases not matched to a gene: 4. This CDR3 spans 12 amino acids. Germline V lookup: CDR1 SGHNT, CDR2 YYREEE (reference sequence). The CDR3 bases are TGTGCCAGCAGCTTACAGGGGTTAAAAGCTTTCTTT. Translating it yields CASSLQGLKAFF.